This T cell receptor (beta chain) came from a study of early stage breast cancer tumors. TCRdb's table, derived via immunoSEQ multiplex PCR, lists solely in-frame clones and lacks some. The sample has 35,000 to 45,000 clones; approximately 69% are singletons. This clone was observed once. Antigen: not known. Findings and caveats of the study: In most of the 16 patients, blood comparison separated tumor from normal breast.

The CDR3 loop spans 13 amino acids. Trimming removed 5 bases at V and 9 bases at J, with 14 bases between. Germline CDR1 reads SGHAT; CDR2 reads FQNNGV. The receptor comes from a person in their 60s with breast cancer. Material: blood. The rearrangement joins TRBV11-2 to TRBJ1-5; no clear D gene. The CDR3 coding sequence is TGTGCCAGCAGCCCCTCGGGAGTGGGGCCCCAGCATTTT. Translating it yields CASSPSGVGPQHF. The whole variable domain, filled in from reference TRBV11-2 and TRBJ1-5, reads EAGVAQSPRYKIIEKRQSVAFWCNPISGHATLYWYQQILGQGPKLLIQFQNNGVVDDSQLPKDRFSAERLKGVDSTLKIQPAKLEDSAVYLCASSPSGVGPQHFGDGTRLSIL.